The source of this TCR beta chain is a study of shared clonotypes between healthy human individuals. Method: immunoSEQ multiplex PCR; TCRdb's copy keeps in-frame clones and lacks some. The sample gives approximately 500,000 clones, 90% to 97% of which show up once; 0.06% is in the top ten. Germline CDR1 and CDR2: KGHSY and FQNENV. The CDR3 runs to 15 residues. V was clipped by 6 bases and J by 5 bases, with 17 bases between them. V and J are TRBV16 and TRBJ1-5, with D perhaps matching TRBD1 (6 bases). This clonotype originated in a woman aged 30 to 39 in good health. What was sequenced was naive CD4+ T cells sorted from blood. Specified subset: CD45RA+ positively selected. The CDR3, as DNA: TGTGCCAGCAGTCAGCAACAGGGTTTGGATCAGCCCCAGCATTTT. It codes for CASSQQQGLDQPQHF.